The present TCR beta chain was sequenced within a study of beta chain features in type 1 diabetes. Study-level information: Cell yields, gender and age were similar in healthy donors and patients. The study's findings and limits: The study found that naive, central memory and Treg TCRB repertoires appeared more similar in patients than in healthy donors.

The CDR3 is made up of 15 amino acids. Germline values: CDR1 ENHRY, CDR2 SYGVKD. The J segment lost 8 bases and the V segment lost 10 bases, leaving 10 bases of the junction unmatched. This clone appeared a few times. Its antigen is unidentified. Of the isolated RNA, all was reverse transcribed, and so the sequenced material was expressed TCRB transcripts. The data were produced by immunoSEQ multiplex PCR, yet TCRdb's version contains in-frame clones alone and is incomplete. This sample carries around 330,000 clones, 11% of them seen once, and the ten largest clones take approximately 0.016%. The chain recombines TRBV10-3 with TRBJ2-1; 14 nucleotides agree with TRBD2. Sequences were obtained from naive CD4+ T cells from blood. The TCR sequence derives from a woman in her twenties or thirties in good health. In nucleotides, the CDR3 is TGTGCCACCCTGGGACTAGCGGGGGCTGCCCATGAGCAGTTCTTC. Translation: CATLGLAGAAHEQFF.